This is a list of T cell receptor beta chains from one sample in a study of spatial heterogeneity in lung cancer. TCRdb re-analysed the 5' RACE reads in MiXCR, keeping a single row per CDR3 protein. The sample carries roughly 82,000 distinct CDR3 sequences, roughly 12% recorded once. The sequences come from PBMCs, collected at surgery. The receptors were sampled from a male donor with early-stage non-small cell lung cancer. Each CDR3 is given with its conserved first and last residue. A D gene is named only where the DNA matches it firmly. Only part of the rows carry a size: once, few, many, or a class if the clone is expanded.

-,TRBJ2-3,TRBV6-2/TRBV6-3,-,CASSRDFTDTQYF,TGTGCCAGCAGTCGGGACTTCACAGATACGCAGTATTTT
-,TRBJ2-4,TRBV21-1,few,CASTIKENF,TGTGCCAGCACCATTAAGGAGAACTTC
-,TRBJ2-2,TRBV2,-,CASRAELGELFF,TGTGCCAGCAGAGCGGAGCTTGGGGAGCTGTTTTTT
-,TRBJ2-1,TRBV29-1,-,CSVGELYNEQFF,TGCAGCGTTGGTGAACTTTACAATGAGCAGTTCTTC
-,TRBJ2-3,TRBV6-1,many,CASNEGAFVDTQYF,TGTGCCAGCAATGAGGGAGCATTCGTAGATACGCAGTATTTT
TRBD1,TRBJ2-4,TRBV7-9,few,CASSLTAGGAEGPLAKNIQYF,TGTGCCAGCAGCTTAACGGCAGGGGGCGCGGAGGGCCCTTTAGCCAAAAACATTCAGTACTTC
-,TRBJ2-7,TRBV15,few,CATSRIGVSTYEQYF,TGTGCCACCAGCCGTATAGGGGTCTCTACTTACGAGCAGTACTTC
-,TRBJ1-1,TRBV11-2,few,CASSPHLGLRYTEAFF,TGTGCCAGCAGCCCCCACTTGGGACTGAGGTACACTGAAGCTTTCTTT
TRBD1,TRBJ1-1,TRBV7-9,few,CASSFLPRTGKATEAFF,TGTGCCAGCAGCTTCCTCCCGAGGACAGGCAAAGCCACTGAAGCTTTCTTT
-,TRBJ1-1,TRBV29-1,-,CSVAPEEAFF,TGCAGCGTTGCTCCCGAGGAAGCTTTCTTT
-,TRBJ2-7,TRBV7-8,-,CASSAQEFYEQYF,TGTGCCAGCAGCGCTCAGGAGTTCTACGAGCAGTACTTC
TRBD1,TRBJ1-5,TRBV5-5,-,CASSSQTGGGQPQHF,TGTGCCAGCAGCTCACAAACAGGGGGCGGTCAGCCCCAGCATTTT
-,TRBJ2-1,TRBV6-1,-,CASSEAIGLGGNEQFF,TGTGCCAGCAGTGAAGCAATCGGACTTGGGGGGAATGAGCAGTTCTTC
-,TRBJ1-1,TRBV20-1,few,CSARGRGSAEAFF,TGCAGTGCTAGAGGAAGGGGGTCCGCTGAAGCTTTCTTT
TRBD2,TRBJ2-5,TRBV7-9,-,CASSFLTSPQETQYF,TGTGCCAGCAGCTTCCTGACTAGCCCCCAAGAGACCCAGTACTTC
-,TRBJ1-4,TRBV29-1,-,CSVVWADNEKLFF,TGCAGCGTTGTATGGGCGGATAATGAAAAACTGTTTTTT
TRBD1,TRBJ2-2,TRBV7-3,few,CASSLAGGHTGELFF,TGTGCCAGCAGCTTAGCAGGGGGCCACACCGGGGAGCTGTTTTTT
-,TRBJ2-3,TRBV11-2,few,CASSLVQRHTDTQYF,TGTGCCAGCAGCTTAGTACAGCGGCACACAGATACGCAGTATTTT
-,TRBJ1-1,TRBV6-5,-,CASSYAGLSRLNTEAFF,TGTGCCAGCAGTTACGCCGGACTTTCTAGATTGAACACTGAAGCTTTCTTT
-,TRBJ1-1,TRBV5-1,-,CASRAGGTEAFF,TGCGCCAGCAGGGCCGGGGGCACTGAAGCTTTCTTT
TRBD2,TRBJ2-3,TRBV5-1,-,CASSEDGLAGEITDTQYF,TGCGCCAGCAGCGAAGACGGACTAGCGGGAGAGATCACAGATACGCAGTATTTT
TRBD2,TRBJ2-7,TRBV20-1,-,CSATDRLADSYEQYF,TGCAGTGCTACGGATAGACTAGCGGACTCCTACGAGCAGTACTTC
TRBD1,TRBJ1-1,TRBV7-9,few,CASSPGQGSNTEAFF,TGTGCCAGCAGCCCAGGACAGGGATCAAACACTGAAGCTTTCTTT
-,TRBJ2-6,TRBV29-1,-,CSVAETGANVLTF,TGCAGCGTTGCGGAGACTGGGGCCAACGTCCTGACTTTC
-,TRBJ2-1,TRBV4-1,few,CASSQDYNEQFF,TGCGCCAGCAGCCAAGACTACAATGAGCAGTTCTTC
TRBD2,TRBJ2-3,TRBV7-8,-,CASSLTHQREVDTQYF,TGTGCCAGCAGCTTAACCCACCAGCGGGAGGTAGATACGCAGTATTTT
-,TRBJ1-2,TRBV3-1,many,CASSQGTTSYGYTF,TGTGCCAGCAGCCAAGGGACGACTAGCTATGGCTACACCTTC
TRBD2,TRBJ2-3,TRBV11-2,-,CASSPAGTSSSDTQYF,TGTGCCAGCAGTCCTGCCGGGACTAGCAGCTCAGATACGCAGTATTTT
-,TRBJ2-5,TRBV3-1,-,CASSPGRGIGAETQYF,TGTGCCAGCAGCCCCGGTAGGGGTATCGGGGCGGAGACCCAGTACTTC
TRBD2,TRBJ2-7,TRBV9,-,CASSVGSGRADEQYF,TGTGCCAGCAGCGTAGGGAGCGGGAGGGCCGACGAGCAGTACTTC
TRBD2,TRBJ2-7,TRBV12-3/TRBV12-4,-,CASSFTAGVREQYF,TGTGCCAGCAGTTTTACAGCGGGAGTTCGCGAGCAGTACTTC
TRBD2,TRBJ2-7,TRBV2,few,CASRLGTSGSEQYF,TGTGCCAGCAGGCTCGGGACTAGCGGGAGCGAGCAGTACTTC
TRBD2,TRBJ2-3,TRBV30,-,CAWSKGSGSSTDTQYF,TGTGCCTGGAGTAAAGGTAGCGGGTCCAGCACAGATACGCAGTATTTT
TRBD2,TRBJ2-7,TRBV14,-,CASSPRQLAGGTEQYF,TGTGCCAGCAGCCCTCGGCAACTAGCGGGAGGCACCGAGCAGTACTTC
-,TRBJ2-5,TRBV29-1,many,CSVEGLEETQYF,TGCAGCGTGGAAGGCCTCGAAGAGACCCAGTACTTC
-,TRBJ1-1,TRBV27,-,CASSSRGTEAFF,TGTGCCAGCAGTTCCCGTGGCACTGAAGCTTTCTTT
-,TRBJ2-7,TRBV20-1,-,CSALKGEGPYEQYF,TGCAGTGCCCTAAAGGGGGAGGGGCCCTACGAGCAGTACTTC
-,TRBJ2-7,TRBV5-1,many,CASSWNDKTYEQYF,TGCGCCAGCAGCTGGAATGACAAGACCTACGAGCAGTACTTC
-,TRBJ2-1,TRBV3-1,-,CASSQENHSYNEQFF,TGTGCCAGCAGCCAAGAAAACCACTCCTACAATGAGCAGTTCTTC
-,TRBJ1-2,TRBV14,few,CASSQREGYGYTF,TGTGCCAGCAGCCAAAGAGAGGGTTATGGCTACACCTTC
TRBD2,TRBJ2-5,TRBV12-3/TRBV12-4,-,CASSPGLAGETQYF,TGTGCCAGCAGTCCGGGACTAGCGGGAGAGACCCAGTACTTC
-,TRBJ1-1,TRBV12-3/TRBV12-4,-,CASSPAGALNTEAFF,TGTGCCAGCAGTCCTGCAGGGGCTCTGAACACTGAAGCTTTCTTT
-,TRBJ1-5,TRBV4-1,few,CASSHAGTPGNQPQHF,TGCGCCAGCAGCCATGCCGGGACTCCTGGCAATCAGCCCCAGCATTTT
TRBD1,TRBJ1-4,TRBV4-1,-,CASSYDRGLPNEKLFF,TGCGCCAGCAGCTACGACAGGGGGCTGCCTAATGAAAAACTGTTTTTT
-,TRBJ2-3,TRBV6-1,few,CASSEDGGRLSTDTQYF,TGTGCCAGCAGTGAAGATGGGGGACGGCTTAGCACAGATACGCAGTATTTT
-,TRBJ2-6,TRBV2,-,CASSESSGANVLTF,TGTGCCAGCAGTGAGTCCTCTGGGGCCAACGTCCTGACTTTC